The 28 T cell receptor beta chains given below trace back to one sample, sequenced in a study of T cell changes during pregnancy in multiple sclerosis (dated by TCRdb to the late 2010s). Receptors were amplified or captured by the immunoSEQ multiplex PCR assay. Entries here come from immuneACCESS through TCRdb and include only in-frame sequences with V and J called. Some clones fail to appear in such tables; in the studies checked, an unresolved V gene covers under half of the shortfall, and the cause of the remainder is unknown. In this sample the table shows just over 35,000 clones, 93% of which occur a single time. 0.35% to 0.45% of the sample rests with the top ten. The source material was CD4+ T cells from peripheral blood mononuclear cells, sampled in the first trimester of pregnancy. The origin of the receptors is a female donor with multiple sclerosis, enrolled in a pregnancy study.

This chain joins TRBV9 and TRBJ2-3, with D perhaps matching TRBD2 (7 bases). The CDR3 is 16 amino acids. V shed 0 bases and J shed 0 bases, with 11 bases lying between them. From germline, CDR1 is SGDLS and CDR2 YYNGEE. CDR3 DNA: TGTGCCAGCAGCGTAGCGGGGGGCTCTAGCACAGATACGCAGTATTTT. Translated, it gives CASSVAGGSSTDTQYF.

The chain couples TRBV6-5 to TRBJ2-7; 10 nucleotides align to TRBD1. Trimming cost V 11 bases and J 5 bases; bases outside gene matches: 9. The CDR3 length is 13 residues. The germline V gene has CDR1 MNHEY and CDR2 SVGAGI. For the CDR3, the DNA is TGTGCCTCCCGGGGACAGGGGTATAACGAGCAGTACTTC. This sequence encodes CASRGQGYNEQYF.

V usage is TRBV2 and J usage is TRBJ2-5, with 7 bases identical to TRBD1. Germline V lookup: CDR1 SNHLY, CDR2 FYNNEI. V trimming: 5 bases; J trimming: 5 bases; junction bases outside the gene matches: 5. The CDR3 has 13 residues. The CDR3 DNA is TGTGCCAGCAGTAGGACAGGCCCCGAGACCCAGTACTTC. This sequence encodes CASSRTGPETQYF.

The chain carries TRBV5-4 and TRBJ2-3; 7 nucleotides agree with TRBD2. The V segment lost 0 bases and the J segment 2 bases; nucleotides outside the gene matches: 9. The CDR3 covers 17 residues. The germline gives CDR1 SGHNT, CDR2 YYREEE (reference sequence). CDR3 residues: CASSLAGRGSTTDTQYF. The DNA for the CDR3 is TGTGCCAGCAGCTTGGCCGGGCGGGGGTCTACCACAGATACGCAGTATTTT.

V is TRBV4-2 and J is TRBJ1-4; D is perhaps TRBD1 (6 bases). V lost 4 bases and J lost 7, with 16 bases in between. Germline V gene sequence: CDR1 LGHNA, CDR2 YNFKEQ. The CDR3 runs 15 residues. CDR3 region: CASSRAEGVGEKLFF. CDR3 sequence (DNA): TGTGCCAGCAGCCGAGCAGAGGGGGTGGGTGAAAAACTGTTTTTT.

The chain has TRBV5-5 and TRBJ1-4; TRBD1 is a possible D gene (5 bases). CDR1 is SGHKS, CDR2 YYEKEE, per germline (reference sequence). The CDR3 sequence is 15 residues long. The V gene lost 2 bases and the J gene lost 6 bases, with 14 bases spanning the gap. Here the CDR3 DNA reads TGTGCCAGCAGCTTAGACGGATCAGGGTATGAAAAACTGTTTTTT. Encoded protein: CASSLDGSGYEKLFF.

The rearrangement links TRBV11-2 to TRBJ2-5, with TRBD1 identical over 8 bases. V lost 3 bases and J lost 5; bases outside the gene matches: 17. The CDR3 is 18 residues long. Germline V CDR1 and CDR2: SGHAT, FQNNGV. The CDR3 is CASSFFHSRQGNVETQYF. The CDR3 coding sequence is TGTGCCAGCAGCTTCTTTCATTCCCGACAGGGGAACGTTGAGACCCAGTACTTC.

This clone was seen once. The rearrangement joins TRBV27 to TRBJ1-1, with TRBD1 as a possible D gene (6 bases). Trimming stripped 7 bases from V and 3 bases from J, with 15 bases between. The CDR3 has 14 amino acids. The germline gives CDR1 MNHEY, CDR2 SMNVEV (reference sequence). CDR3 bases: TGTGCCAGCATATCGGGGGGGGCGGACACTGAAGCTTTCTTT. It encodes CASISGGADTEAFF.

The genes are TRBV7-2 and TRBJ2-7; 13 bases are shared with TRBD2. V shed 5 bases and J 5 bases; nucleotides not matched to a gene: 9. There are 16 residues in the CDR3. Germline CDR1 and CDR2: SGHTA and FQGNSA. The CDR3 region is CASSGLAGEVRNEQYF. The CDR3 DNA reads TGTGCCAGCAGCGGACTAGCGGGAGAAGTTCGAAACGAGCAGTACTTC.

The CDR3 nucleotides read TGTGCCAGCTCACCACTCGCGGGGGCGCAGGATGGCTACACCTTC. As protein: CASSPLAGAQDGYTF. The chain recombines TRBV18 with TRBJ1-2; TRBD1 might be the D (6 bases). The germline CDR1 and CDR2 sequences are KGHSH and LQKENI. V gave up 1 base and J gave up 6 bases, with 15 bases separating them. The CDR3 runs to 15 residues.

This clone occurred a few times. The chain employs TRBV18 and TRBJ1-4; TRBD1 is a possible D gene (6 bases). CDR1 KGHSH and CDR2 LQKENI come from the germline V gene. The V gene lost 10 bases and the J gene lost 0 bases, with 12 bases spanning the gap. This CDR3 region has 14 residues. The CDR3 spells CATGNRATNEKLFF. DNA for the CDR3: TGTGCCACCGGAAACAGGGCAACTAATGAAAAACTGTTTTTT. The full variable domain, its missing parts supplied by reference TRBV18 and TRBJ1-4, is NAGVMQNPRHLVRRRGQEARLRCSPMKGHSHVYWYRQLPEEGLKFMVYLQKENIIDESGMPKERFSAEFPKEGPSILRIQQVVRGDSAAYFCATGNRATNEKLFFGSGTQLSVL.

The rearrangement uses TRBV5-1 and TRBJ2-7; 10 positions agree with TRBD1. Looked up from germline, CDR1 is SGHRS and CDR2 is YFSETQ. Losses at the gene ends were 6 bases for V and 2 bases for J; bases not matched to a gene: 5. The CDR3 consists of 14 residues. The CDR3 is CASTTGTGAYEQYF. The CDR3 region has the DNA TGCGCCAGCACGACCGGGACAGGGGCCTACGAGCAGTACTTC.

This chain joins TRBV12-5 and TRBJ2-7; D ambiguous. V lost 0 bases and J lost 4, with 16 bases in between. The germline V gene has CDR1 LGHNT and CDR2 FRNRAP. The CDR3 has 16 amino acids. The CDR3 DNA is TGTGCTAGTGGTTTGGTACTAACTGGTATTGATTACGAGCAGTACTTC. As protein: CASGLVLTGIDYEQYF.

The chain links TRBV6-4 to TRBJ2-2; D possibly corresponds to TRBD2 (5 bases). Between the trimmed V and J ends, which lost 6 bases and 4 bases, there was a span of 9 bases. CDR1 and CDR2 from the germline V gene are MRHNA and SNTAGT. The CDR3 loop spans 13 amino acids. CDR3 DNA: TGTGCCAGCAGAGCGGTTATCACCGGGGAGCTGTTTTTT. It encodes CASRAVITGELFF.

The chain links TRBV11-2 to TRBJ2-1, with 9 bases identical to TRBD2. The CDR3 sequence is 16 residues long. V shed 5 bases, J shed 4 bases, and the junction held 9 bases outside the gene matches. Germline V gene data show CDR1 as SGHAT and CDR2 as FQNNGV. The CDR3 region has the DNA TGTGCCAGCAGCGGAGGCGGGGGGGCCTATTACAATGAGCAGTTCTTC. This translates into CASSGGGGAYYNEQFF. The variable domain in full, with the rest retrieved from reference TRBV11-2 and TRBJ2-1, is EAGVAQSPRYKIIEKRQSVAFWCNPISGHATLYWYQQILGQGPKLLIQFQNNGVVDDSQLPKDRFSAERLKGVDSTLKIQPAKLEDSAVYLCASSGGGGAYYNEQFFGPGTRLTVL.

CDR3 region: CASSLVRGTGELFF. The CDR3 nucleotides are TGTGCCAGCAGCTTAGTGCGGGGGACCGGGGAGCTGTTTTTT. The gene calls are TRBV11-3 and TRBJ2-2; the match to TRBD2 covers 7 bases. The germline CDR1 and CDR2 sequences are SGHNT and YENEEA. Losses at the gene ends were 1 base for V and 5 bases for J; bases not matched to a gene: 1. This CDR3 is built from 14 residues. Combining the CDR3 with reference TRBV11-3 and TRBJ2-2 gives the whole variable domain EAGVVQSPRYKIIEKKQPVAFWCNPISGHNTLYWYLQNLGQGPELLIRYENEEAVDDSQLPKDRFSAERLKGVDSTLKIQPAELGDSAVYLCASSLVRGTGELFFGEGSRLTVL.

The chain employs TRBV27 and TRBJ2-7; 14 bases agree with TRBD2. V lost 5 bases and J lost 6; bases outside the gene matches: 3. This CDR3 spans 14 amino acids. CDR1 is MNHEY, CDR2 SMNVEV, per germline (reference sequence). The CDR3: CASSLGLAGGEQYF. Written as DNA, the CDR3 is TGTGCCAGCAGTCTAGGACTAGCGGGAGGCGAGCAGTACTTC.

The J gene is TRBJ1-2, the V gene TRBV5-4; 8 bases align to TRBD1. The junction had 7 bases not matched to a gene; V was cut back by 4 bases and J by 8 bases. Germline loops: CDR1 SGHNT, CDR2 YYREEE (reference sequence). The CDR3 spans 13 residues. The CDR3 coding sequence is TGTGCCAGCAGCCTGGCGGCAGGGGGCGGCTACACCTTC. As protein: CASSLAAGGGYTF. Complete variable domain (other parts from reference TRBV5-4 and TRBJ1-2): ETGVTQSPTHLIKTRGQQVTLRCSSQSGHNTVSWYQQALGQGPQFIFQYYREEENGRGNFPPRFSGLQFPNYSSELNVNALELDDSALYLCASSLAAGGGYTFGSGTRLTVV.

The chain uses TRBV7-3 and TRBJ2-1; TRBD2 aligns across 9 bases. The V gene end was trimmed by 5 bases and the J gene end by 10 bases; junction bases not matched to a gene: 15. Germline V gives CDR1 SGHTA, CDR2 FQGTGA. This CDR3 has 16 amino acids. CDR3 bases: TGTGCCAGCAGCCTCCGGACTAGCGCCACACCATGGGAGCAGTTCTTC. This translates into CASSLRTSATPWEQFF.

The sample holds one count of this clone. The CDR3 protein is CASSITSGQGYQPQHF. The CDR3 DNA reads as TGTGCCAGTAGTATAACTTCGGGACAGGGATATCAGCCCCAGCATTTT. The rearrangement joins TRBV19 to TRBJ1-5, with 9 bases fitting TRBD1. Germline V gene data show CDR1 as LNHDA and CDR2 as SQIVND (reference sequence). This CDR3 comprises 16 residues. V shed 2 bases and J 5 bases; nucleotides not matched to a gene: 7.

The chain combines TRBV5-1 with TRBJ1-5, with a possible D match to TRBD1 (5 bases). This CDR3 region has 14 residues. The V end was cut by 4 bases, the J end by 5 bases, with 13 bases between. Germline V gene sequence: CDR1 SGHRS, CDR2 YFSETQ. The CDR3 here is CASSPGFLDQPQHF. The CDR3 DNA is TGCGCCAGCAGCCCAGGGTTTTTAGATCAGCCCCAGCATTTT.

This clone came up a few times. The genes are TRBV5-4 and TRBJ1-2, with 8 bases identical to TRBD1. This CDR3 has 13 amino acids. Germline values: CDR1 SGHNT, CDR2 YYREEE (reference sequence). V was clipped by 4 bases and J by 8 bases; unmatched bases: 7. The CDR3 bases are TGTGCCAGCAGCCGACAGGGGATAAGAGGCTACACCTTC. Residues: CASSRQGIRGYTF.

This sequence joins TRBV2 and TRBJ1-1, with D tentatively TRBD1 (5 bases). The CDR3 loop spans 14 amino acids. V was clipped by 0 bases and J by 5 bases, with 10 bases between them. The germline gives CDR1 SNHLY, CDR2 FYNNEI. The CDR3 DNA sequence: TGTGCCAGCAGTGAAGCCCGGGGGGGTACTGAAGCTTTCTTT. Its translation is CASSEARGGTEAFF.

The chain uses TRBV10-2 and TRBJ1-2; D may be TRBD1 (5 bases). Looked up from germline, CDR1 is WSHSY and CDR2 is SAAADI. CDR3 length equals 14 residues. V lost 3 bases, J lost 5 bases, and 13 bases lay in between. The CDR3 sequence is CASSERRGGYGYTF. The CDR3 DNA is TGCGCCAGCAGTGAACGGAGGGGTGGGTATGGCTACACCTTC.

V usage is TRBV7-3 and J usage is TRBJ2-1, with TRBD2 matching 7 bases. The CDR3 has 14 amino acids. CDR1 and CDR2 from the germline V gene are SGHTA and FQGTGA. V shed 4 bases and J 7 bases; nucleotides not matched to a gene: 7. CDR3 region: CASSSGLVPNEQFF. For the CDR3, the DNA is TGTGCCAGCAGCTCCGGACTAGTCCCTAATGAGCAGTTCTTC.

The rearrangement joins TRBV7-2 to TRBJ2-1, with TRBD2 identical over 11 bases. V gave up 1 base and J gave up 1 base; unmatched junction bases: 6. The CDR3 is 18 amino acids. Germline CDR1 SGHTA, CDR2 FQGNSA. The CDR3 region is CASSLVAGGVMSYNEQFF. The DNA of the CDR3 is TGTGCCAGCAGCTTAGTAGCGGGGGGGGTCATGTCCTACAATGAGCAGTTCTTC.

The CDR3 nucleotides read TGTGCCAGCAGTTTACTAGCGGGAGGGAAGGAGACCCAGTACTTC. Translating gives CASSLLAGGKETQYF. The rearrangement joins TRBV28 to TRBJ2-5; 12 bases fit TRBD2. J gave up 5 bases and V 2 bases, and 3 bases lay outside the gene matches. This CDR3 spans 15 amino acids. Germline assignment: CDR1 MDHEN and CDR2 SYDVKM.

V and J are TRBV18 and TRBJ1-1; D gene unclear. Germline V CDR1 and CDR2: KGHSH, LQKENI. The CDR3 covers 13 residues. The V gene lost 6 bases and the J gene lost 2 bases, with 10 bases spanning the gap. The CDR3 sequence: CASSQDFNTEAFF. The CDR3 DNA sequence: TGTGCCAGCTCTCAGGACTTCAACACTGAAGCTTTCTTT.